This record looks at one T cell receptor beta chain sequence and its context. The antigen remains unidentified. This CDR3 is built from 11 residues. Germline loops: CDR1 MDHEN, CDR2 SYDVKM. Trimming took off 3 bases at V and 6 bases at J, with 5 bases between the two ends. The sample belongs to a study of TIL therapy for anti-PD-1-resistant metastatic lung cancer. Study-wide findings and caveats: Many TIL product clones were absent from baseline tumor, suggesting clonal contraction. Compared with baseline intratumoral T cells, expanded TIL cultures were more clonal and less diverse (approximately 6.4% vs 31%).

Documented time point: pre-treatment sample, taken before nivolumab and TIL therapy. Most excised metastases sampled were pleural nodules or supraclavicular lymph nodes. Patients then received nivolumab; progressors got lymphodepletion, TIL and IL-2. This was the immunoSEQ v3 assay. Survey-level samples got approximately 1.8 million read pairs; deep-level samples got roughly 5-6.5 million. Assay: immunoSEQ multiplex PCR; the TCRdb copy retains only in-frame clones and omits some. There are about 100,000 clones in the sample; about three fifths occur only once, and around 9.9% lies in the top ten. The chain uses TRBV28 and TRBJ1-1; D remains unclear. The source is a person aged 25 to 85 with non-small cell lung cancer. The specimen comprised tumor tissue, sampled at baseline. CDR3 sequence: CASSFVAEAFF. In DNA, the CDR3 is TGTGCCAGCAGTTTTGTCGCTGAAGCTTTCTTT.